The 29 T cell receptor beta chains below were found in one sample sequenced in a study of shared clonotypes between healthy human individuals. Sequencing was performed with immunoSEQ multiplex PCR; in TCRdb, only in-frame clones are kept and a portion is missing. Among more than 400,000 clones listed, more than 65% were seen once. Sequenced material: PBMCs. These receptors all stem from a woman aged 40 to 50 in good health. Some clones in this sample may be carry-over from other donors' samples.

Note on this clone: Given a much more abundant clone one base away, this may be a read error. The CDR3 region has the DNA TGTGCCAGCCGCGTAGGTGGGGACCCCTACGAGCAGTACTTC. Translated, it gives CASRVGGDPYEQYF. The chain has TRBV9 and TRBJ2-7; D may match TRBD1 or TRBD2 (5 bases each). The CDR3 runs to 14 residues. Germline loops: CDR1 SGDLS, CDR2 YYNGEE.

Remarks on this clone: A far larger clone is only one base removed, so a read error is likely. Other DNA sequences of this sample code for an identical CDR3. The V gene is TRBV6-4, the J gene TRBJ1-2, with a tentative D call TRBD1 (6 bases). This CDR3 spans 14 amino acids. Germline CDR1 reads MRHNA; CDR2 reads SNTAGT. CDR3 nucleotide sequence: TGTGCTAGCAGTGACTCAGCAGGGGTTTATGGCTACACCTTC. It translates to CASSDSAGVYGYTF.

The chain carries TRBV11-2 and TRBJ2-2; 7 nucleotides agree with TRBD1. The V gene end was trimmed by 2 bases and the J gene end by 6 bases; junction bases not matched to a gene: 6. This CDR3 comprises 15 residues. From germline, CDR1 is SGHAT and CDR2 FQNNGV. As DNA, the CDR3 is TGTGCCAGCAGCTTAAAGGGGGCGCACGCCGGGGAGCTGTTTTTT. Translated: CASSLKGAHAGELFF. The variable domain in full, completed from reference TRBV11-2 and TRBJ2-2, reads EAGVAQSPRYKIIEKRQSVAFWCNPISGHATLYWYQQILGQGPKLLIQFQNNGVVDDSQLPKDRFSAERLKGVDSTLKIQPAKLEDSAVYLCASSLKGAHAGELFFGEGSRLTVL.

The V call is TRBV2, the J call TRBJ2-2; D unclear. V lost 7 bases, J lost 4 bases, and 4 bases lay in between. CDR3 length: 11 amino acids. Germline V gives CDR1 SNHLY, CDR2 FYNNEI. The CDR3 sequence is CASMSTGELFF. For the CDR3, the DNA is TGTGCCAGCATGAGCACCGGGGAGCTGTTTTTT.

The chain is built from TRBV7-3 and TRBJ2-5; the D is unclear. There are 13 residues in the CDR3. Trimming left V 2 bases short and J 9 bases short, with 13 bases between. Germline V gives CDR1 SGHTA, CDR2 FQGTGA. The CDR3 loop is CASSLLSGQPQYF. The CDR3 DNA sequence: TGTGCCAGCAGCTTACTGTCCGGCCAGCCCCAGTACTTC.

The V and J genes are TRBV7-9 and TRBJ1-3; perhaps TRBD1 as D (6 bases). Trimming left V 5 bases short and J 8 bases short, with 16 bases between. CDR1 is SEHNR, CDR2 FQNEAQ, per germline (reference sequence). CDR3 length: 14 amino acids. The CDR3 region has the DNA TGTGCCAGCAGCGACCGGGGGCAGGGAGACACCATATATTTT. Its protein product is CASSDRGQGDTIYF.

A few counts support this clone. The J gene is TRBJ1-1, the V gene TRBV7-9; D is ambiguous. This CDR3 is built from 15 residues. Germline assignment: CDR1 SEHNR and CDR2 FQNEAQ (reference sequence). The V end was cut by 2 bases, the J end by 1 base, with 11 bases between. CDR3 sequence reads: CASSLTRQENTEAFF. In DNA form, the CDR3 reads TGTGCCAGCAGCTTAACCAGACAAGAGAACACTGAAGCTTTCTTT.

This sequence joins TRBV28 and TRBJ2-3; a possible D gene is TRBD1 (6 bases). Germline V gene sequence: CDR1 MDHEN, CDR2 SYDVKM. Trimming cost V 6 bases and J 3 bases, with 13 bases left between them. This CDR3 is 14 amino acids long. The CDR3 is CASSRGQTTDTQYF. The CDR3 bases are TGTGCCAGCAGCCGCGGACAGACGACAGATACGCAGTATTTT.

This clone was detected many times. This chain connects TRBV5-1 to TRBJ2-3, with 15 bases fitting TRBD2. Losses at the gene ends were 3 bases for V and 6 bases for J; bases not matched to a gene: 5. CDR3 length: 16 amino acids. The germline V gene has CDR1 SGHRS and CDR2 YFSETQ. The CDR3: CASSWGLAGGDDTQYF. The CDR3 nucleotides read TGCGCCAGCAGCTGGGGACTAGCGGGAGGTGACGATACGCAGTATTTT.

On this clone itself: With only one base between it and a far larger clone, this is likely a read error. This chain joins TRBV30 and TRBJ1-1; D remains ambiguous. Germline CDR1 is GTSNPN and CDR2 is SVGIG (reference sequence). CDR3 length equals 13 residues. Here the CDR3 reads CTWNRLGNTEAFF. As DNA, the CDR3 is TGTACCTGGAATCGGCTGGGGAACACTGAAGCTTTCTTT.

V is TRBV18 and J is TRBJ1-5, with no clear D. Germline values: CDR1 KGHSH, CDR2 LQKENI. Trimming shortened V by 3 bases and J by 0 bases, and 6 bases separated the two germline ends. CDR3 size: 14 residues. The CDR3 reads CASSPYYSNQPQHF. CDR3 nucleotide sequence: TGTGCCAGCTCACCCTACTATAGCAATCAGCCCCAGCATTTT.

This sequence joins TRBV4-1 and TRBJ1-1, with 8 bases fitting TRBD1. V dropped 0 bases and J dropped 11; count of bases not matched to a gene: 5. The CDR3 spans 13 residues. Germline CDR1 MGHRA, CDR2 YSYEKL. CDR3 residues: CASSQDWRQGAFF. The DNA for the CDR3 is TGCGCCAGCAGCCAAGACTGGCGACAGGGGGCTTTCTTT.

This clone has just one count. The rearrangement joins TRBV4-1 to TRBJ2-1; TRBD2 aligns across 10 bases. The CDR3 length is 21 residues. The V gene end was trimmed by 0 bases and the J gene end by 3 bases; junction bases not matched to a gene: 17. From germline, CDR1 is MGHRA and CDR2 YSYEKL. CDR3 DNA: TGCGCCAGCAGCCAAGATCTGACTAGCGGGCGTATAATTACCTACTACAATGAGCAGTTCTTC. The encoded protein is CASSQDLTSGRIITYYNEQFF.

The chain carries TRBV9 and TRBJ1-2; 7 nucleotides agree with TRBD1. Germline CDR1 is SGDLS and CDR2 is YYNGEE. There are 15 residues in the CDR3. The junction had 12 bases not matched to a gene; V was cut back by 3 bases and J by 7 bases. CDR3 sequence reads: CASSAEGQGVGGYTF. In nucleotides, the CDR3 is TGTGCCAGCAGCGCGGAGGGGCAGGGGGTAGGTGGCTACACCTTC.

V usage is TRBV5-6 and J usage is TRBJ2-5, with D possibly TRBD2 on 5 matching bases. Germline-derived CDR1 and CDR2 are SGHDT and YYEEEE. Deletions cut 2 bases from V and 4 bases from J, with 9 bases between. CDR3 size: 13 residues. The CDR3 is CASSFGVGETQYF. The CDR3 nucleotides are TGTGCCAGCAGCTTCGGGGTTGGAGAGACCCAGTACTTC.

For this clone: It differs at one base from a far larger clone, so likely a read error. The chain uses TRBV4-1 and TRBJ2-3; D possibly matches TRBD1 or TRBD2 (5 bases each). Germline lookup yields CDR1 MGHRA and CDR2 YSYEKL. The length of the CDR3 is 17 residues. The germline V and J ends were trimmed by 4 bases and 3 bases, with 20 bases remaining between them. CDR3 sequence reads: CASSPQKVGAETDTQYF. The CDR3 region has the DNA TGCGCCAGCAGCCCCCAGAAGGTCGGGGCTGAGACAGATACGCAGTATTTT.

For this clone: This likely stems from a read error, as it lies one base from a far larger clone. This CDR3 is also generated by other DNA sequences in the sample. The V call is TRBV29-1, the J call TRBJ2-3; weak D call: TRBD2 (6 bases). Germline CDR1 is SQVTM and CDR2 is ANQGSEA. The CDR3 extends over 15 amino acids. The CDR3 here is CSVVLPVTSTDTQYF. The CDR3 region has the DNA TGCAGCGTTGTCTTGCCGGTAACTAGCACGGATACGCAGTATTTT.

On this clone itself: This is likely an artifact of a read error, given a far larger clone one base away. The chain uses TRBV5-4 and TRBJ2-2; 14 bases map to TRBD2. The V gene end was trimmed by 7 bases and the J gene end by 4 bases; junction bases not matched to a gene: 15. Germline CDR1 and CDR2: SGHNT and YYREEE (reference sequence). The CDR3 covers 19 residues. The CDR3 here is CASGPQPGLAGVATGELFF. The CDR3 DNA reads TGTGCCAGCGGACCTCAACCGGGACTAGCGGGAGTTGCCACCGGGGAGCTGTTTTTT.

This chain links TRBV28 with TRBJ2-5; D is possibly TRBD1 (6 bases). With 1 base removed from V and 0 bases from J, the gap between germline ends came to 9 bases. From germline, CDR1 is MDHEN and CDR2 SYDVKM. This CDR3 is 15 amino acids long. The CDR3 reads CASSLSTGYQETQYF. CDR3 nucleotide sequence: TGTGCCAGCAGTTTATCTACAGGGTACCAAGAGACCCAGTACTTC.

Worth noting for this clone: One base separates it from a far larger clone, so it is likely a read error. Other DNA variants within this sample encode the same CDR3. The chain has TRBV11-2 and TRBJ1-4; 7 bases are a match to TRBD1. This CDR3 contains 15 residues. The V gene end was trimmed by 2 bases and the J gene end by 5 bases; junction bases not matched to a gene: 5. Germline values: CDR1 SGHAT, CDR2 FQNNGV. The CDR3 protein is CASSLNRGANEKLFF. The CDR3 DNA is TGTGCCAGCAGCTTAAACAGGGGCGCGAATGAAAAACTGTTTTTT.

Points on this clone: A far larger clone lies a single base away; this is likely a read error. The same CDR3 arises from other DNA sequences in this sample as well. The rearrangement joins TRBV30 to TRBJ2-3, with TRBD2 as a possible D gene (5 bases). Trimming shortened V by 4 bases and J by 0 bases, and 11 bases separated the two germline ends. Germline V CDR1 and CDR2: GTSNPN, SVGIG (reference sequence). This CDR3 has 14 residues. The DNA for the CDR3 is TGTGCCTGGATGAGAGGGAGAAGCACAGATACGCAGTATTTT. Encoded protein: CAWMRGRSTDTQYF. The whole variable domain, filled in from reference TRBV30 and TRBJ2-3, reads SQTIHQWPATLVQPVGSPLSLECTVEGTSNPNLYWYRQAAGRGLQLLFYSVGIGQISSEVPQNLSASRPQDRQFILSSKKLLLSDSGFYLCAWMRGRSTDTQYFGPGTRLTVL.

Of note for this clone: Other DNA sequences within the sample encode an identical CDR3. The rearrangement links TRBV4-1 to TRBJ1-2, with D unresolved. V shed 4 bases and J shed 8 bases, with 17 bases lying between them. Looked up from germline, CDR1 is MGHRA and CDR2 is YSYEKL. The CDR3 loop spans 14 amino acids. CDR3 protein: CASSPVAPSLGYTF. CDR3 sequence (DNA): TGCGCCAGCAGCCCAGTAGCGCCCTCTCTCGGCTACACCTTC.

The chain is built from TRBV29-1 and TRBJ1-2; no definite D call. The germline V gene has CDR1 SQVTM and CDR2 ANQGSEA. The germline V and J ends were trimmed by 6 bases and 0 bases, with 5 bases remaining between them. This CDR3 contains 11 residues. The CDR3, as DNA: TGCAGCGTGTCGCCTAACTATGGCTACACCTTC. Translating gives CSVSPNYGYTF. The full variable domain, rest sourced from reference TRBV29-1 and TRBJ1-2, is SAVISQKPSRDICQRGTSLTIQCQVDSQVTMMFWYRQQPGQSLTLIATANQGSEATYESGFVIDKFPISRPNLTFSTLTVSNMSPEDSSIYLCSVSPNYGYTFGSGTRLTVV.

V gene TRBV5-6 combines with J gene TRBJ1-5; D gene ambiguous. V lost 2 bases and J lost 0, with 6 bases in between. This CDR3 contains 14 residues. CDR1 and CDR2 from the germline V gene are SGHDT and YYEEEE. The DNA of the CDR3 is TGTGCCAGCAGCTTAATAGGTAGCAATCAGCCCCAGCATTTT. As protein: CASSLIGSNQPQHF. Full variable domain (remainder filled in from reference TRBV5-6 and TRBJ1-5): DAGVTQSPTHLIKTRGQQVTLRCSPKSGHDTVSWYQQALGQGPQFIFQYYEEEERQRGNFPDRFSGHQFPNYSSELNVNALLLGDSALYLCASSLIGSNQPQHFGDGTRLSIL.

Remarks on this clone: This probably arose from a read error, given a far larger clone one base away. The V gene is TRBV29-1, the J gene TRBJ1-1; 8 bases fit TRBD1. Germline lookup yields CDR1 SQVTM and CDR2 ANQGSEA. The CDR3 runs 13 residues. In nucleotides, the CDR3 is TGCAGCGCAGGACAGGGAATGAACACTAAAGCTTTCTTT. Encoded protein: CSAGQGMNTKAFF. Full variable domain (missing parts from reference TRBV29-1 and TRBJ1-1): SAVISQKPSRDICQRGTSLTIQCQVDSQVTMMFWYRQQPGQSLTLIATANQGSEATYESGFVIDKFPISRPNLTFSTLTVSNMSPEDSSIYLCSAGQGMNTKAFFGQGTRLTVV.

The J gene is TRBJ1-1, the V gene TRBV6-1; weak D call: TRBD1 (6 bases). CDR3 size: 12 residues. The V end lost 9 bases, the J end lost 4 bases, and 12 bases lay between the germline ends. Germline values: CDR1 MNHNS, CDR2 SASEGT. CDR3 in amino acids: CASREGGTEAFF. For the CDR3, the DNA is TGTGCCAGTCGGGAAGGGGGCACTGAAGCTTTCTTT.

This sequence joins TRBV5-1 and TRBJ2-1, with TRBD2 matching over 12 bases. The germline V gene has CDR1 SGHRS and CDR2 YFSETQ. Trimming cost V 4 bases and J 7 bases; bases outside gene matches: 9. The CDR3 contains 16 residues. CDR3 nucleotide sequence: TGCGCCAGCAGCATCCTAGCGGGAGGGCTGGGGAATGAGCAGTTCTTC. Protein: CASSILAGGLGNEQFF.

This chain joins TRBV9 and TRBJ2-5; the D gene is possibly TRBD1 (5 bases). With 4 bases removed from V and 4 bases from J, the gap between germline ends came to 11 bases. The CDR3 covers 13 residues. Germline CDR1 and CDR2: SGDLS and YYNGEE. The CDR3 nucleotides are TGTGCCAGCAGCCCACGACAGAGAGAGACCCAGTACTTC. Translated, it gives CASSPRQRETQYF.

The chain has TRBV15 and TRBJ2-5; 7 positions match TRBD2. There are 14 residues in the CDR3. From germline, CDR1 is LNHNV and CDR2 YYDKDF (reference sequence). V shed 5 bases and J 3 bases; nucleotides not matched to a gene: 6. The CDR3 bases are TGTGCCACCAGCGGATACCGGGAGGAAGAGACCCAGTACTTC. The encoded protein is CATSGYREEETQYF. The full variable domain, rest sourced from reference TRBV15 and TRBJ2-5, is DAMVIQNPRYQVTQFGKPVTLSCSQTLNHNVMYWYQQKSSQAPKLLFHYYDKDFNNEADTPDNFQSRRPNTSFCFLDIRSPGLGDTAMYLCATSGYREEETQYFGPGTRLLVL.